Below, one TCR beta chain is given with its context. This entry belongs to a study of control samples from healthy donors and cancer patients. Germline CDR1 is DFQATT and CDR2 is SNEGSKA (reference sequence). Deletions cut 1 base from V and 8 bases from J, with 9 bases between. This CDR3 region has 11 residues. Assay used: immunoSEQ multiplex PCR; TCRdb lists only in-frame clones, some missing. Of approximately 100,000 clones in the sample, over 75% were seen once. The gene calls are TRBV20-1 and TRBJ2-7; tentative D call: TRBD1 (6 bases). The clonotype originates from a woman under 30 in good health. Sequenced material: blood. CDR3 DNA: TGCAGTGCTAGAGGGGACACAAAGCAGTACTTC. It encodes CSARGDTKQYF.